Reported below is one T cell receptor (beta chain). Its antigen is not identified. This record comes from a study of cytomegalovirus exposure and HLA in healthy donors. General study points: Most TCR sequences were seen very rarely across donors, but some public TCRs occurred in many. Accounts indicate the classifier identified cytomegalovirus status with strong specificity and sensitivity. The tendency of first-cohort TCR clusters to co-occur in the approximately 110 validation repertoires was identified by a subsequent analysis.

The method was immunoSEQ multiplex PCR; TCRdb's version includes in-frame clones alone and lacks a portion of them. The sample shows under 200,000 clones, roughly nine tenths of them seen only once. The sequenced material came from PBMCs. This TCR derives from a woman aged 25 to 39 in good health and CMV-seronegative.

CDR3 sequence reads: CASSLTGREKLFF. The DNA for the CDR3 is TGTGCCAGCAGCTTAACGGGGAGGGAAAAACTGTTTTTT. This chain uses TRBV7-9 with TRBJ1-4; D gene uncertain. Germline values: CDR1 SEHNR, CDR2 FQNEAQ (reference sequence). The CDR3 extends over 13 amino acids. V was shortened by 2 bases and J by 8 bases, with 9 bases between the two germline ends.